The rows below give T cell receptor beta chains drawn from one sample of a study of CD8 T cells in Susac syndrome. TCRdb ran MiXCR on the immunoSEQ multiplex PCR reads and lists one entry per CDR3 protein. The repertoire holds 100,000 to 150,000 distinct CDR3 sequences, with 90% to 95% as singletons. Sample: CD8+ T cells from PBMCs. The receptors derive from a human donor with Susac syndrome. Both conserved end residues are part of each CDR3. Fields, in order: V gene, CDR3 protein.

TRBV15	CATSRDRHEFTGELFF
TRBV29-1	CSVVLVSYNEQFF
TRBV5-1	CASSGGDSGNEQFF
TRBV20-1	CSARDLANRGTLGYGYTF
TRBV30	CAWSAGGWEQFF
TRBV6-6	CASSGDRGGSHEQYF
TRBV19	CASWEELSNQPQHF
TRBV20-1	CSARGLADSGELFF
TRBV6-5	CASSYDRGGTEAFF
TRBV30	CAWSVEDLYGYTF
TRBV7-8	CASSLTGSDNSPLHF
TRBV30	CAWSTSTGGTQYF
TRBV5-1	CASSCRTVHSTDTQYF
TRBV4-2	CASSQEDREYTGELFF
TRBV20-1	CSAREDRGEGEKLFF
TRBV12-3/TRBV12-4	CASSRGGLDEQYF
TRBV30	CAWSVDDSYSYEQYF
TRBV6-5	CASSPPRTGGSPLHF
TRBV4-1	CASSQDHGGEQFF
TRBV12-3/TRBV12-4	CASSLVVEVNTEAFF
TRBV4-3	CASSQAYRGGYEQYF
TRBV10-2	CASTSGSGNEQFF
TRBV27	CASSFRGEGYGYTF
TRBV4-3	CASSQGFLREGTADTQYF
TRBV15	CATSRAKGGPYNEQFF
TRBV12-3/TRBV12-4	CASSISGTGTGEQYF
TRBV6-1	CASTYDRMNTEAFF
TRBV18	CASSPNPAGVDEKLFF
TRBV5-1	CASSPEGSYNEQFF
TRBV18	CASSGTQTDTGRWNTGELFF
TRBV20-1	CSARWRVRAFF
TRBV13	CASSLGTTGDKGGYTF
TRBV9	CASSVGAGAYEQYF
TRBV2	CASTTTGTGVSYEQYF
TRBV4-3	CASSQSKGRHGYTF
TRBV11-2	CASSGGTGPQPQHF
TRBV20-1	CSVPDAGGQETQYF
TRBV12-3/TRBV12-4	CASSMTSRGYTF
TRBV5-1	CASSLARGMNTEAFF
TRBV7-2	CASSYTGFLNYGYTF
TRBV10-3	CAISPGLADEQYF
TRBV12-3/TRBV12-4	CASSPNGQGRYGSPLHF
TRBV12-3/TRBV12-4	CASSPSGPGETQYF
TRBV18	CASSPTYNEQFF
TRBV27	CASSNGQGRSPLHF
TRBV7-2	CASSLEGYPTEAFF